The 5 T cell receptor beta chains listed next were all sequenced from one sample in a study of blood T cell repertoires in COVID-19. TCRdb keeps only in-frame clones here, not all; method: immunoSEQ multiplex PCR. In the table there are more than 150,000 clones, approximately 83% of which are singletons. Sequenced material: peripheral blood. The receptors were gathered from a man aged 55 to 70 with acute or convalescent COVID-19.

CDR3 sequence (DNA): TGTGCCAGCAGACAGGCGGATTCACCCCTCCACTTT. Amino acids: CASRQADSPLHF. The chain carries TRBV6-5 and TRBJ1-6; D may be TRBD1 (5 bases). This CDR3 has 12 residues. Germline V gene sequence: CDR1 MNHEY, CDR2 SVGAGI. V lost 6 bases and J lost 8, with 8 bases in between.

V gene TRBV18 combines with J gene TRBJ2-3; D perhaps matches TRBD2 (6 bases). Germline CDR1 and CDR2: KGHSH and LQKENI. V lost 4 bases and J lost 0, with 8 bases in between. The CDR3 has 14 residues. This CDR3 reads CASSLGSSTDTQYF. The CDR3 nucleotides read TGTGCCAGCTCACTCGGGAGTAGCACAGATACGCAGTATTTT.

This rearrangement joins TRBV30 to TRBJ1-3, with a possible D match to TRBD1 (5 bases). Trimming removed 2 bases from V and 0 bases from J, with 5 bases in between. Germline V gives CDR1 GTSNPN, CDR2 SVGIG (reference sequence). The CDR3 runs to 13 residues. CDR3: CAWSTGSGNTIYF. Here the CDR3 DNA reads TGTGCCTGGAGTACAGGCTCTGGAAACACCATATATTTT.

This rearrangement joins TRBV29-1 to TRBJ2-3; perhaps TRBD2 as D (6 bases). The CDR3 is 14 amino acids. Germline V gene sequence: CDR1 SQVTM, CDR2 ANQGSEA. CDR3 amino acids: CSDNGGSSTDTQYF. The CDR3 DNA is TGCAGTGATAATGGGGGGTCTAGCACAGATACGCAGTATTTT.

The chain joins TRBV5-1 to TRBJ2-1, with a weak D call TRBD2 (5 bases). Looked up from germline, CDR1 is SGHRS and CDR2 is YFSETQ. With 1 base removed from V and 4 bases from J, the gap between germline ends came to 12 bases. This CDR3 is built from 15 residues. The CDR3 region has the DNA TGCGCCAGCAGCTTGCGGGCGGAGGTTTACAATGAGCAGTTCTTC. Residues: CASSLRAEVYNEQFF. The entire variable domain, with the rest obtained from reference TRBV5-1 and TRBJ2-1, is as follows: KAGVTQTPRYLIKTRGQQVTLSCSPISGHRSVSWYQQTPGQGLQFLFEYFSETQRNKGNFPGRFSGRQFSNSRSEMNVSTLELGDSALYLCASSLRAEVYNEQFFGPGTRLTVL.